What follows are 22 T cell receptor beta chains derived from one specimen sequenced in a study of T cells after yellow fever vaccination. TCRdb processed the 5' RACE reads anew with MiXCR; each CDR3 protein has one entry. The sample has some 600,000 distinct CDR3 sequences, roughly a sixth seen once. This material consisted of PBMCs, taken less than 6 days after the first yellow fever vaccination. The source of these receptors is a man aged 18 to 29 who received the YFV17D yellow fever vaccine.

The CDR3 reads CASKPQDSTGELFF. The CDR3 DNA reads as TGTGCCAGCAAACCCCAGGACAGCACCGGGGAGCTGTTTTTT. The chain links TRBV5-4 to TRBJ2-2, with a possible D match to TRBD1 (6 bases). The CDR3 extends over 14 amino acids. Trimming took 6 bases from V and 4 from J, leaving 13 bases between them. The germline CDR1 and CDR2 sequences are SGHNT and YYREEE (reference sequence). The complete variable domain, with remaining parts taken from reference TRBV5-4 and TRBJ2-2, reads ETGVTQSPTHLIKTRGQQVTLRCSSQSGHNTVSWYQQALGQGPQFIFQYYREEENGRGNFPPRFSGLQFPNYSSELNVNALELDDSALYLCASKPQDSTGELFFGEGSRLTVL.

This clonotype was picked up a small number of times. The chain has TRBV27 and TRBJ1-2; D possibly corresponds to TRBD1 (5 bases). CDR1 is MNHEY, CDR2 SMNVEV, per germline (reference sequence). V was trimmed by 4 bases and J by 5 bases, leaving 17 bases between them. The CDR3 is 15 residues long. In nucleotides, the CDR3 is TGTGCCAGCAGTTCACGGGCAGGGCCCTTTTATGGCTACACCTTC. Translating it yields CASSSRAGPFYGYTF.

This clonotype was counted many times. The chain uses TRBV7-2 and TRBJ2-3; D is uncertain. CDR1 is SGHTA and CDR2 is FQGNSA in the germline V gene. The CDR3 sequence is 12 residues long. The V end was cut by 5 bases, the J end by 2 bases, with 5 bases between. CDR3 bases: TGTGCCAGCAGCCCACCCACAGATACGCAGTATTTT. Translation: CASSPPTDTQYF.

V is TRBV9 and J is TRBJ1-4; D call uncertain. V gave up 0 bases and J gave up 8 bases, with 8 bases separating them. The CDR3 extends over 13 amino acids. In germline, CDR1 is SGDLS, CDR2 YYNGEE. In DNA, the CDR3 is TGTGCCAGCAGCGTAGGGACGGGCGAAAAACTGTTTTTT. Its protein product is CASSVGTGEKLFF. The whole variable domain, filled in from reference TRBV9 and TRBJ1-4, reads DSGVTQTPKHLITATGQRVTLRCSPRSGDLSVYWYQQSLDQGLQFLIQYYNGEERAKGNILERFSAQQFPDLHSELNLSSLELGDSALYFCASSVGTGEKLFFGSGTQLSVL.

This clonotype was counted ten times or more. The gene calls are TRBV27 and TRBJ2-3; D might be TRBD2 (6 bases). V lost 4 bases and J lost 6, with 17 bases in between. This CDR3 comprises 15 residues. Germline V gives CDR1 MNHEY, CDR2 SMNVEV (reference sequence). In DNA form, the CDR3 reads TGTGCCAGCAGTTGGACCGGGGAGGAAATGGATACGCAGTATTTT. This translates into CASSWTGEEMDTQYF.

This clonotype was seen only a few times. The chain recombines TRBV18 with TRBJ1-1; D gene unclear. The CDR3 is 12 residues long. Between the trimmed V and J ends, which lost 3 bases and 9 bases, there was a span of 11 bases. Germline V gene lookup returns CDR1 KGHSH and CDR2 LQKENI. In DNA, the CDR3 is TGTGCCAGCTCACCCGACTTGATCCAAGCTTTCTTT. Protein: CASSPDLIQAFF.

The sample holds many counts of this clonotype. The junction departs from germline at one end; a sequencing error may be responsible. The chain carries TRBV9 and TRBJ1-3; TRBD1 aligns across 9 bases. Germline values: CDR1 SGDLS, CDR2 YYNGEE. The CDR3 is 15 amino acids. Here the CDR3 reads CASSPGTGSGNTIYF. The CDR3 nucleotides read TGCGCCAGCAGCCCCGGGACAGGGTCAGGAAACACCATATATTTT.

V is TRBV30 and J is TRBJ2-2; 10 bases fit TRBD1. V dropped 4 bases and J dropped 7; count of bases not matched to a gene: 6. CDR3 size: 14 residues. Looked up from germline, CDR1 is GTSNPN and CDR2 is SVGIG (reference sequence). The CDR3 spells CAWTPGQGYGELFF. The CDR3 nucleotides read TGTGCCTGGACACCGGGACAGGGGTACGGGGAGCTGTTTTTT.

V gene TRBV15 combines with J gene TRBJ2-3, with D possibly being TRBD2 (7 bases). CDR3 length: 15 residues. Germline V gene sequence: CDR1 LNHNV, CDR2 YYDKDF (reference sequence). The V end was cut by 1 base, the J end by 2 bases, with 10 bases between. CDR3 in amino acids: CATSRVGGLTDTQYF. The CDR3 DNA sequence: TGTGCCACCAGCAGAGTCGGGGGGCTCACAGATACGCAGTATTTT. Together with reference TRBV15 and TRBJ2-3, the CDR3 gives the full variable domain: DAMVIQNPRYQVTQFGKPVTLSCSQTLNHNVMYWYQQKSSQAPKLLFHYYDKDFNNEADTPDNFQSRRPNTSFCFLDIRSPGLGDTAMYLCATSRVGGLTDTQYFGPGTRLTVL.

This clonotype was seen at least ten times. The J gene is TRBJ1-4, the V gene TRBV27; tentatively, D is TRBD1 (5 bases). The CDR3 covers 15 residues. The V gene lost 5 bases and the J gene lost 8 bases, with 18 bases spanning the gap. The germline V gene encodes CDR1 MNHEY and CDR2 SMNVEV (reference sequence). The CDR3 DNA is TGTGCCAGCAGTCCCTTGACCGGGGGGGAAGAAAAACTGTTTTTT. It is translated as CASSPLTGGEEKLFF. The whole variable domain, filled in from reference TRBV27 and TRBJ1-4, reads EAQVTQNPRYLITVTGKKLTVTCSQNMNHEYMSWYRQDPGLGLRQIYYSMNVEVTDKGDVPEGYKVSRKEKRNFPLILESPSPNQTSLYFCASSPLTGGEEKLFFGSGTQLSVL.

The rearrangement uses TRBV13 and TRBJ1-1; the D is unclear. Germline V gene lookup returns CDR1 PRHDT and CDR2 FYEKMQ (reference sequence). The CDR3 contains 15 residues. Trimming shortened V by 0 bases and J by 4 bases, and 12 bases separated the two germline ends. Here the CDR3 DNA reads TGTGCCAGCAGCTTAGGTTTGATGGTAGGCACTGAAGCTTTCTTT. Translating gives CASSLGLMVGTEAFF.

This clonotype was counted between two and nine times. The V call is TRBV10-3, the J call TRBJ1-1; 12 nucleotides align to TRBD1. The V segment lost 4 bases and the J segment 4 bases; nucleotides outside the gene matches: 7. The V gene's germline CDR1 is ENHRY and CDR2 SYGVKD. The CDR3 has 16 amino acids. The CDR3 nucleotides read TGTGCCATCAGTGGGGGGGACAGGGGGCGAATCACTGAAGCTTTCTTT. Residues: CAISGGDRGRITEAFF.

This clonotype appeared a few times. The chain combines TRBV7-3 with TRBJ2-5, with 10 positions matching TRBD2. The germline CDR1 and CDR2 sequences are SGHTA and FQGTGA. This CDR3 has 16 residues. J was trimmed by 4 bases and V by 1 base; bases with no gene match: 6. The DNA for the CDR3 is TGTGCCAGCAGCTTAATGAGCGGGGGGGTCGGAGAGACCCAGTACTTC. Its translation: CASSLMSGGVGETQYF.

This clonotype was counted a few times. The chain carries TRBV12-3 or TRBV12-4 and TRBJ1-1; the D is unclear. Between the trimmed V and J ends, which lost 2 bases and 0 bases, there was a span of 10 bases. The CDR3 covers 15 residues. In DNA, the CDR3 is TGTGCCAGCAGTTTATGGGCAGCTATGAACACTGAAGCTTTCTTT. Translated: CASSLWAAMNTEAFF.

This clonotype was counted a few times. The rearrangement uses TRBV4-3 and TRBJ2-7; either TRBD1 or TRBD2 may supply D (5 bases each). Germline CDR1 reads LGHNA; CDR2 reads YSLEER. The CDR3 totals 14 residues. V gave up 2 bases and J gave up 2 bases, with 10 bases separating them. The CDR3 loop is CASSQSGTTYEQYF. In DNA form, the CDR3 reads TGCGCCAGCAGCCAATCCGGGACCACCTACGAGCAGTACTTC.

This clonotype was seen more than once but under ten times. The chain links TRBV7-2 to TRBJ1-2; TRBD1 aligns across 8 bases. Per germline, CDR1 SGHTA and CDR2 FQGNSA. The trim removed 5 bases at V and 3 bases at J, leaving 5 bases unmatched. The CDR3 runs to 14 residues. Here the CDR3 reads CASSLTTGDYGYTF. CDR3 nucleotide sequence: TGTGCCAGCAGCCTAACGACAGGGGACTATGGCTACACCTTC.

This clonotype was recorded once. The gene calls are TRBV3-1 and TRBJ1-1; D perhaps matches TRBD1 (5 bases). The length of the CDR3 is 12 residues. V lost 6 bases, J lost 7 bases, and 12 bases lay in between. Germline V gene lookup returns CDR1 LGHDT and CDR2 YNNKEL (reference sequence). The CDR3 is CASSAQGDEAFF. CDR3 nucleotides: TGTGCCAGCAGTGCGCAGGGTGATGAAGCTTTCTTT.

This rearrangement joins TRBV10-3 to TRBJ2-5; D uncertain. The CDR3 contains 15 residues. Trimming took 4 bases from V and 2 from J, leaving 14 bases between them. CDR1 and CDR2 (germline): ENHRY, SYGVKD. DNA of the CDR3: TGTGCCATCAGTGGGGTCCCCACGAGGCAAGAGACCCAGTACTTC. It translates to CAISGVPTRQETQYF.

The rearrangement joins TRBV6-1 to TRBJ2-4; 9 bases agree with TRBD1. Germline V gene data show CDR1 as MNHNS and CDR2 as SASEGT. The CDR3 has 15 amino acids. V lost 5 bases to trimming and J lost 1 base; unmatched junction nucleotides: 3. The CDR3 loop reads CASSIGQGAKNIQYF. The CDR3 nucleotides read TGTGCCAGCAGTATAGGACAGGGGGCCAAAAACATTCAGTACTTC.

The rearrangement joins TRBV6-5 to TRBJ1-6; no reliable D call. This CDR3 region has 17 residues. Per germline, CDR1 MNHEY and CDR2 SVGAGI. The V and J ends lost 0 bases and 0 bases respectively, with 9 bases between them. CDR3 sequence: CASSYSTDPSYNSPLHF. The CDR3 region has the DNA TGTGCCAGCAGTTACTCGACGGACCCCTCCTATAATTCACCCCTCCACTTT.

This clonotype was seen more than once but under ten times. V is TRBV6-5 and J is TRBJ1-2; 11 bases fit TRBD1. The ends lost 0 bases at V and 0 bases at J; junction bases unmatched: 3. Looked up from germline, CDR1 is MNHEY and CDR2 is SVGAGI. The CDR3 loop spans 17 amino acids. CDR3 amino acids: CASSYSGTGGTNYGYTF. CDR3 in DNA: TGTGCCAGCAGTTACTCTGGGACAGGGGGTACTAACTATGGCTACACCTTC.

The rearrangement links TRBV18 to TRBJ2-5; 10 positions agree with TRBD1. This CDR3 region has 17 residues. J was trimmed by 5 bases and V by 4 bases; bases with no gene match: 13. Germline CDR1 is KGHSH and CDR2 is LQKENI. This chain's CDR3 is CASSRLPGQGTSETQYF. The CDR3, as DNA: TGTGCCAGCTCACGTCTCCCGGGACAGGGGACGTCCGAGACCCAGTACTTC.